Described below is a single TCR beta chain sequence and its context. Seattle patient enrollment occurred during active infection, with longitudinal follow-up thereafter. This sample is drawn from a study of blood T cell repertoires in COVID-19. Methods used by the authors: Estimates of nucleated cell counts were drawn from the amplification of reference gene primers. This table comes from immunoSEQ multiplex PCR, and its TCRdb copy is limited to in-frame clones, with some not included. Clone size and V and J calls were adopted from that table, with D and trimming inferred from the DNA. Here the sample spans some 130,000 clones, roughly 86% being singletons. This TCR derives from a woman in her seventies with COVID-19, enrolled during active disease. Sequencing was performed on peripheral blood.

CDR3 nucleotide sequence: TGTGCCAGCAGCTTATTCGGTGAAAAACTGTTTTTT. It yields the protein CASSLFGEKLFF. The rearrangement links TRBV7-2 to TRBJ1-4; D not certain. The CDR3 is 12 residues long. The ends were cut back, 2 bases at V and 7 bases at J, with 5 bases in the middle. Germline values: CDR1 SGHTA, CDR2 FQGNSA.